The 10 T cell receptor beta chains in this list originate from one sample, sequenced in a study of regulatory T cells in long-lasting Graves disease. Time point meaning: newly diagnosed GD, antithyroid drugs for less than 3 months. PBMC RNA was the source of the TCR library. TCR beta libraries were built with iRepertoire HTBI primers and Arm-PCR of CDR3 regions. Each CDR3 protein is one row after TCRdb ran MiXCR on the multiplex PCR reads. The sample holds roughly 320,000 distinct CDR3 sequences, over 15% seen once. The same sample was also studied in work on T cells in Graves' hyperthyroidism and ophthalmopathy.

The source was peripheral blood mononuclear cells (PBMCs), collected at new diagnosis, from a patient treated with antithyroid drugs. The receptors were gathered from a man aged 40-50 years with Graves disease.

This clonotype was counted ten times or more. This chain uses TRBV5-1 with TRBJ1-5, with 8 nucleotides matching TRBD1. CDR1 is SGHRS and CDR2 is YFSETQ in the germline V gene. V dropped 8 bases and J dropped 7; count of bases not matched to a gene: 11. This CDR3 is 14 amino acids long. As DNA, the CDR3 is TGCGCCAGTGCCCCCGGGACAGGCCGGCAGCCCCAGCATTTT. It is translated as CASAPGTGRQPQHF.

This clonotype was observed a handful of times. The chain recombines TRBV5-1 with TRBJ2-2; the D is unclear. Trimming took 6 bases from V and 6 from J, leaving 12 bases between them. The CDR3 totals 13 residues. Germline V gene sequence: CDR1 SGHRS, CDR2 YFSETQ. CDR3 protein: CASIMVWSGELFF. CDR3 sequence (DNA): TGCGCCAGCATCATGGTCTGGTCCGGGGAGCTGTTTTTT.

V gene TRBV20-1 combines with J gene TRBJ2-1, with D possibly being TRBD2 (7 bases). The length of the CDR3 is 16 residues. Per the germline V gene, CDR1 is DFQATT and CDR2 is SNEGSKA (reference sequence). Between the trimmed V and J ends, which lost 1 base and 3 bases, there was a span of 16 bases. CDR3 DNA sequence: TGCAGTGCTAGAGCACTAGAGGGGGGGGTCTACAATGAGCAGTTCTTC. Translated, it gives CSARALEGGVYNEQFF.

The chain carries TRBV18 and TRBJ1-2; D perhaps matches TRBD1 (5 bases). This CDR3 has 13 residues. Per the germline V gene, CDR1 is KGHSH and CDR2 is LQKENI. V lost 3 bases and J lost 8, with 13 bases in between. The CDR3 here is CASSPPMGVGYTF. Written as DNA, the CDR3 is TGTGCCAGCTCACCCCCGATGGGGGTAGGCTACACCTTC. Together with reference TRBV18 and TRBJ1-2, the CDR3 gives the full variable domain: NAGVMQNPRHLVRRRGQEARLRCSPMKGHSHVYWYRQLPEEGLKFMVYLQKENIIDESGMPKERFSAEFPKEGPSILRIQQVVRGDSAAYFCASSPPMGVGYTFGSGTRLTVV.

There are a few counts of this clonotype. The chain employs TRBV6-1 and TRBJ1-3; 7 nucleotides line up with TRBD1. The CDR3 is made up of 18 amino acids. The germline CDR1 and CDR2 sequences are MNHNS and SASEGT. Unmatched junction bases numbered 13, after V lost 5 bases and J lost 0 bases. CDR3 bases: TGTGCCAGCAGTCCAAGACCCCCGGGACAGTACTCTGGAAACACCATATATTTT. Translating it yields CASSPRPPGQYSGNTIYF.

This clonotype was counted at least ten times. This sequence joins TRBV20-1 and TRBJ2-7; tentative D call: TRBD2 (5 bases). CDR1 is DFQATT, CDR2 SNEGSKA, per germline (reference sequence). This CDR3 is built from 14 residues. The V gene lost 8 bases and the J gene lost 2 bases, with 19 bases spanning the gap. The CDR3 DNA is TGCAGTTATCTCCGGACGAAGAGGGCCTACGAGCAGTACTTC. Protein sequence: CSYLRTKRAYEQYF.

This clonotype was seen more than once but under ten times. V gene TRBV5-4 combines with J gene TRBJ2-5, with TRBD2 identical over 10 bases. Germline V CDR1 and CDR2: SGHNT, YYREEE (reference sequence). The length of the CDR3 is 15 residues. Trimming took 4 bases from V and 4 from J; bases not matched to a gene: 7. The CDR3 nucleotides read TGTGCCAGCAGCCGTGGGACTAGCGAGGGAGAGACCCAGTACTTC. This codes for CASSRGTSEGETQYF. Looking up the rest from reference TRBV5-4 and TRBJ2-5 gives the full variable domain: ETGVTQSPTHLIKTRGQQVTLRCSSQSGHNTVSWYQQALGQGPQFIFQYYREEENGRGNFPPRFSGLQFPNYSSELNVNALELDDSALYLCASSRGTSEGETQYFGPGTRLLVL.

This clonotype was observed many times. In DNA form, the CDR3 reads TGTGCCAGCAGCACCCGTAGCGGGGGGATCTACGAGCAGTACTTC. Its protein is CASSTRSGGIYEQYF. The V call is TRBV7-2, the J call TRBJ2-7; 10 positions match TRBD2. This CDR3 spans 15 amino acids. Germline V gene lookup returns CDR1 SGHTA and CDR2 FQGNSA. Unmatched junction bases numbered 7, after V lost 5 bases and J lost 3 bases. Supplemented by reference TRBV7-2 and TRBJ2-7, the full variable domain reads GAGVSQSPSNKVTEKGKDVELRCDPISGHTALYWYRQSLGQGLEFLIYFQGNSAPDKSGLPSDRFSAERTGGSVSTLTIQRTQQEDSAVYLCASSTRSGGIYEQYFGPGTRLTVT.

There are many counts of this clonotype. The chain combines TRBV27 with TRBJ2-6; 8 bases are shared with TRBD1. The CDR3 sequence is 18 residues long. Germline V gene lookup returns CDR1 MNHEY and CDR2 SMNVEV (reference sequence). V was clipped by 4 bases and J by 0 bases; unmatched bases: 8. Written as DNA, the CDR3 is TGTGCCAGCAGTTACGGGACAGGTTTGAGCTCTGGGGCCAACGTCCTGACTTTC. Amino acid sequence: CASSYGTGLSSGANVLTF.

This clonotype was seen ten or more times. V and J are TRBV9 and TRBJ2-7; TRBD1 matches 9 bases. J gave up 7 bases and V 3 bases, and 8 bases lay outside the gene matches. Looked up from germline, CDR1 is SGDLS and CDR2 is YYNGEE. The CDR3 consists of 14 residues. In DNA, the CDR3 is TGTGCCAGCAGCGCGAGACAGGGGGGAGTAGAGCAGTACTTC. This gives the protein CASSARQGGVEQYF.